One sample yielded the 28 T cell receptor beta chains listed below, sequenced in a study of blood T cell repertoires in COVID-19 (dated by TCRdb to about 2020). Library preparation used the immunoSEQ multiplex PCR assay. TCRdb's version of the immuneACCESS table is confined to in-frame rearrangements and falls short of the full clone set. An unresolved V gene accounts for under half of the shortfall where checked; the remainder is of unknown origin. This sample holds fewer than 200,000 clones; about 88% were observed only once. The ten most abundant clones make up roughly 24% of the sample. The sequencing sample was made of peripheral blood. These TCRs come from a man between 60 and 75 years old with acute or convalescent COVID-19.

The genes are TRBV9 and TRBJ2-3; 9 bases agree with TRBD2. Germline trimming cut 4 bases from V and 2 bases from J; bases unmatched to any gene: 5. The CDR3 runs 15 residues. Germline V gives CDR1 SGDLS, CDR2 YYNGEE. In nucleotides, the CDR3 is TGTGCCAGCAGCCCCCGGACTAGCGTCACAGATACGCAGTATTTT. Its translation is CASSPRTSVTDTQYF.

V gene TRBV7-2 combines with J gene TRBJ1-6; 7 nucleotides match TRBD1. The junction had 10 bases not matched to a gene; V was cut back by 5 bases and J by 0 bases. The germline V gene has CDR1 SGHTA and CDR2 FQGNSA. The length of the CDR3 is 18 residues. CDR3 protein: CASSLGLQGSSYNSPLHF. In DNA, the CDR3 is TGTGCCAGCAGCCTAGGGTTACAGGGGAGCTCCTATAATTCACCCCTCCACTTT.

The V gene is TRBV11-2, the J gene TRBJ2-1; tentative D call: TRBD2 (6 bases). Trimming left V 3 bases short and J 10 bases short, with 10 bases between. Germline V gene sequence: CDR1 SGHAT, CDR2 FQNNGV. The CDR3 consists of 12 residues. The CDR3 DNA follows: TGTGCCAGCAGCTTCACCGGAGGGGAGCAGTTCTTC. This sequence encodes CASSFTGGEQFF.

The chain has TRBV7-2 and TRBJ1-4, with D perhaps TRBD1 (5 bases). Germline V CDR1 and CDR2: SGHTA, FQGNSA. V was shortened by 1 base and J by 8 bases, with 14 bases between the two germline ends. The CDR3 extends over 15 amino acids. As DNA, the CDR3 is TGTGCCAGCAGCTTAGTTGGGGGGTCGGCCGAAAAACTGTTTTTT. Translated: CASSLVGGSAEKLFF.

The V and J genes are TRBV4-3 and TRBJ2-3; weak D call: TRBD2 (5 bases). V gave up 2 bases and J gave up 6 bases, with 12 bases separating them. This CDR3 contains 14 residues. The germline gives CDR1 LGHNA, CDR2 YSLEER. The CDR3 region is CASSQQTSTDTQYF. The CDR3 DNA sequence: TGCGCCAGCAGCCAACAAACTAGTACTGATACGCAGTATTTT.

This rearrangement joins TRBV11-2 to TRBJ2-5; TRBD1 is a possible D gene (5 bases). CDR3 length: 13 residues. Trimming cost V 3 bases and J 5 bases, with 10 bases left between them. The germline V gene has CDR1 SGHAT and CDR2 FQNNGV. CDR3 sequence: CASSFSGLETQYF. The CDR3 nucleotides read TGTGCCAGCAGCTTTTCAGGGTTGGAGACCCAGTACTTC. The complete variable domain, with remaining parts taken from reference TRBV11-2 and TRBJ2-5, reads EAGVAQSPRYKIIEKRQSVAFWCNPISGHATLYWYQQILGQGPKLLIQFQNNGVVDDSQLPKDRFSAERLKGVDSTLKIQPAKLEDSAVYLCASSFSGLETQYFGPGTRLLVL.

The chain links TRBV10-3 to TRBJ2-3; maybe TRBD2 (5 bases). This CDR3 is built from 15 residues. CDR1 and CDR2 (germline): ENHRY, SYGVKD. The V gene lost 6 bases and the J gene lost 0 bases, with 13 bases spanning the gap. The CDR3 sequence: CAIRSGAVSTDTQYF. The CDR3 DNA sequence: TGTGCCATCAGATCTGGAGCGGTAAGCACAGATACGCAGTATTTT.

This sequence joins TRBV4-1 and TRBJ1-4, with 9 bases aligning to TRBD1. Germline lookup yields CDR1 MGHRA and CDR2 YSYEKL. Trimming removed 1 base from V and 7 bases from J; junction bases left unmatched: 16. The CDR3 spans 19 residues. In DNA, the CDR3 is TGCGCCAGCAGCCAAGGTCAAGGGACAGGGAGTTCCCAATTTGAAAAACTGTTTTTT. Protein: CASSQGQGTGSSQFEKLFF.

The chain recombines TRBV6-5 with TRBJ1-5, with D possibly being TRBD1 (6 bases). Trimming left V 5 bases short and J 3 bases short, with 14 bases between. The CDR3 loop spans 15 amino acids. Per germline, CDR1 MNHEY and CDR2 SVGAGI. The CDR3 sequence is CASSPRQVFNQPQHF. In nucleotides, the CDR3 is TGTGCCAGCAGTCCCAGACAGGTCTTCAATCAGCCCCAGCATTTT.

The chain links TRBV21-1 to TRBJ1-2; the DNA was not used to check the table's D call, TRBD1. TRBV21-1 is assigned pseudogene status. The CDR3 runs 16 residues. CDR3: CASTPNGQGVNYGYTF. Here the CDR3 DNA reads TGTGCCAGCACCCCAAACGGGCAGGGGGTTAACTATGGCTACACCTTC.

This clone appeared a few times. The rearrangement uses TRBV9 and TRBJ1-1; TRBD1 matches at 9 bases. CDR3 size: 14 residues. The V segment lost 3 bases and the J segment 2 bases; nucleotides outside the gene matches: 2. Germline CDR1 and CDR2: SGDLS and YYNGEE. The CDR3 DNA reads TGTGCCAGCAGCGCGGACAGGGGCAACACTGAAGCTTTCTTT. Its protein is CASSADRGNTEAFF.

This chain uses TRBV5-4 with TRBJ2-7, with a possible D match to TRBD2 (6 bases). The CDR3 spans 14 residues. V was shortened by 2 bases and J by 4 bases, with 13 bases between the two germline ends. Germline CDR1 SGHNT, CDR2 YYREEE (reference sequence). CDR3 loop: CASSFGRQHYEQYV. For the CDR3, the DNA is TGTGCCAGCAGCTTCGGGAGACAGCATTACGAGCAGTACGTC.

This clone was counted only a few times. This chain links TRBV5-1 with TRBJ2-2; a possible D gene is TRBD2 (5 bases). Trimming stripped 2 bases from V and 1 base from J, with 12 bases between. Germline V gene lookup returns CDR1 SGHRS and CDR2 YFSETQ. The CDR3 loop spans 16 amino acids. This chain's CDR3 is CASSFMPSRNTGELFF. The CDR3 coding sequence is TGCGCCAGCAGCTTCATGCCTAGCAGGAACACCGGGGAGCTGTTTTTT.

This clone came up once. The V gene is TRBV19, the J gene TRBJ2-5; D is ambiguous. V was clipped by 3 bases and J by 7 bases, with 12 bases between them. CDR3 length: 13 residues. Germline assignment: CDR1 LNHDA and CDR2 SQIVND (reference sequence). CDR3 protein: CASSIRLDGTQYF. The CDR3 nucleotides are TGTGCCAGTAGTATCCGCCTAGATGGGACCCAGTACTTC. The full variable domain, in which reference TRBV19 and TRBJ2-5 provide the parts outside the CDR3, is DGGITQSPKYLFRKEGQNVTLSCEQNLNHDAMYWYRQDPGQGLRLIYYSQIVNDFQKGDIAEGYSVSREKKESFPLTVTSAQKNPTAFYLCASSIRLDGTQYFGPGTRLLVL.

This clone was seen a handful of times. The CDR3 DNA follows: TGTGCCAGCAGAGCGACAGGGGGCTCCTACGAGCAGTACTTC. Translating it yields CASRATGGSYEQYF. The chain uses TRBV2 and TRBJ2-7; 9 positions agree with TRBD1. Germline V CDR1 and CDR2: SNHLY, FYNNEI. V gave up 6 bases and J gave up 0 bases; unmatched junction bases: 3. The CDR3 is made up of 14 amino acids.

V is TRBV12-2 and J is TRBJ1-4; the D call TRBD1 from the table was never checked on the DNA. TRBV12-2 is a pseudogene locus. The length of the CDR3 is 17 residues. In DNA, the CDR3 is TGTGCAAGTCGCTCTACCGTCCACAGGGAAGGCCATGAAAAACTGTTTTTT. Encoded protein: CASRSTVHREGHEKLFF.

The CDR3 sequence is CASSLGGQGNTIYF. The CDR3 DNA reads as TGTGCCAGCAGCTTAGGAGGCCAGGGAAACACCATATATTTT. The V and J genes are TRBV7-8 and TRBJ1-3; D call uncertain. Germline CDR1 is SGHVS and CDR2 is FQNEAQ. Trimming removed 1 base from V and 4 bases from J, with 8 bases in between. CDR3 length equals 14 residues.

V is TRBV5-1 and J is TRBJ2-3; D uncertain. With 3 bases removed from V and 7 bases from J, the gap between germline ends came to 9 bases. Germline CDR1 SGHRS, CDR2 YFSETQ. The CDR3 length is 12 residues. In DNA form, the CDR3 reads TGCGCCAGCAGCTCTTTACTAAATACGCAGTATTTT. This translates into CASSSLLNTQYF.

V and J are TRBV15 and TRBJ1-2; TRBD1 is a possible D gene (6 bases). V shed 0 bases and J shed 4 bases, with 12 bases lying between them. CDR3 length: 15 residues. Looked up from germline, CDR1 is LNHNV and CDR2 is YYDKDF (reference sequence). The chain's CDR3 is CATSREVGQIYGYTF. The CDR3 DNA reads TGTGCCACCAGCAGAGAGGTTGGACAGATCTATGGCTACACCTTC.

The J gene is TRBJ2-5, the V gene TRBV5-4; 10 bases agree with TRBD2. Germline trimming cut 4 bases from V and 2 bases from J; bases unmatched to any gene: 2. Germline V CDR1 and CDR2: SGHNT, YYREEE (reference sequence). The CDR3 is made up of 14 amino acids. CDR3 DNA sequence: TGTGCCAGCAGCCGGACTAGCGGACAAGAGACCCAGTACTTC. Its protein product is CASSRTSGQETQYF.

The V call is TRBV10-3, the J call TRBJ1-5; D remains ambiguous. Trimming took 3 bases from V and 9 from J, leaving 12 bases between them. Germline assignment: CDR1 ENHRY and CDR2 SYGVKD. The CDR3 contains 13 residues. CDR3 protein: CAISENTERPQHF. As DNA, the CDR3 is TGTGCCATCAGTGAAAATACGGAGAGGCCCCAGCATTTT.

The chain combines TRBV15 with TRBJ1-6, with no clear D. Germline assignment: CDR1 LNHNV and CDR2 YYDKDF (reference sequence). This CDR3 contains 16 residues. Trimming stripped 0 bases from V and 5 bases from J, with 11 bases between. The CDR3 nucleotides read TGTGCCACCAGCAGAGATCCCAGGCGCAATAATTCACCCCTCCACTTT. Translated, it gives CATSRDPRRNNSPLHF.

The V gene is TRBV11-2, the J gene TRBJ2-5, with D possibly matching TRBD1 (5 bases). Germline V gene lookup returns CDR1 SGHAT and CDR2 FQNNGV. The CDR3 contains 12 residues. V gave up 4 bases and J gave up 7 bases, with 10 bases separating them. CDR3 in DNA: TGTGCCAGCAGCTGGGGCGTTTGGACCCAGTACTTC. Amino acids: CASSWGVWTQYF.

This clone was observed once. The chain carries TRBV30 and TRBJ2-5, with 10 bases that match TRBD1. Looked up from germline, CDR1 is GTSNPN and CDR2 is SVGIG (reference sequence). V gave up 1 base and J gave up 1 base; unmatched junction bases: 3. The length of the CDR3 is 15 residues. CDR3 protein: CAWSEGTGAQETQYF. For the CDR3, the DNA is TGTGCCTGGAGTGAAGGGACAGGGGCCCAAGAGACCCAGTACTTC.

This clone occurred once. The V call is TRBV27, the J call TRBJ1-2; 8 positions agree with TRBD1. Germline CDR1 is MNHEY and CDR2 is SMNVEV (reference sequence). J was trimmed by 2 bases and V by 8 bases; bases with no gene match: 4. The CDR3 has 13 residues. This chain's CDR3 is CASANRGNYGYTF. The CDR3, as DNA: TGTGCCAGCGCGAACAGGGGGAACTATGGCTACACCTTC.

The chain combines TRBV19 with TRBJ1-1; 9 bases match TRBD1. The CDR3 covers 16 residues. Looked up from germline, CDR1 is LNHDA and CDR2 is SQIVND (reference sequence). V shed 0 bases and J 6 bases; nucleotides not matched to a gene: 8. Here the CDR3 DNA reads TGTGCCAGTAGTATAGATACCGGGACAGGGCTATCTGAAGCTTTCTTT. It encodes CASSIDTGTGLSEAFF.

The V call is TRBV7-2, the J call TRBJ1-1; D call uncertain. Germline CDR1 and CDR2: SGHTA and FQGNSA. The ends were cut back, 3 bases at V and 3 bases at J, with 11 bases in the middle. The CDR3 has 14 residues. DNA of the CDR3: TGTGCCAGCAGCTTTTCGCGAGTGGACACTGAAGCTTTCTTT. It translates to CASSFSRVDTEAFF. Variable domain in full (rest from reference TRBV7-2 and TRBJ1-1): GAGVSQSPSNKVTEKGKDVELRCDPISGHTALYWYRQSLGQGLEFLIYFQGNSAPDKSGLPSDRFSAERTGGSVSTLTIQRTQQEDSAVYLCASSFSRVDTEAFFGQGTRLTVV.

This clone was found a few times. The chain employs TRBV6-5 and TRBJ1-1; D is unclear. The CDR3 has 14 residues. Trimming left V 6 bases short and J 7 bases short, with 18 bases between. Germline lookup yields CDR1 MNHEY and CDR2 SVGAGI. CDR3 region: CASRQTGFEDEAFF. The CDR3 DNA reads TGTGCCAGCAGACAAACGGGGTTCGAAGATGAAGCTTTCTTT.